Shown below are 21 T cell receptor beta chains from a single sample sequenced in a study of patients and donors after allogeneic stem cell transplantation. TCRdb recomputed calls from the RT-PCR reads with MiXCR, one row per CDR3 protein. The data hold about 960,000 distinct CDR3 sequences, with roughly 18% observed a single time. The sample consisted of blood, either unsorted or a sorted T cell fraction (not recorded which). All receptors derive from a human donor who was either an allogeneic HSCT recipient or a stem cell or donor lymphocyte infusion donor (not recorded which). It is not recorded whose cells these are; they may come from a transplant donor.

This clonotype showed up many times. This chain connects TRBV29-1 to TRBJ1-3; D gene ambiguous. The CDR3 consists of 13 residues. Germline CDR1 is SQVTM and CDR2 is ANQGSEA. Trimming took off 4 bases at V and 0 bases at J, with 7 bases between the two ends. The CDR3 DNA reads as TGCAGCGTTGGGGTCTCCTCTGGAAACACCATATATTTT. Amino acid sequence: CSVGVSSGNTIYF.

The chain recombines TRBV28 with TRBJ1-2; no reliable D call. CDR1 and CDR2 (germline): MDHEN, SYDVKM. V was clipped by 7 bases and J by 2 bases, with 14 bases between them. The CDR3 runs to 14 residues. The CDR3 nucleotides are TGTGCCAGCACCCTGGATGGCTGGAACTATGGCTACACCTTC. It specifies CASTLDGWNYGYTF.

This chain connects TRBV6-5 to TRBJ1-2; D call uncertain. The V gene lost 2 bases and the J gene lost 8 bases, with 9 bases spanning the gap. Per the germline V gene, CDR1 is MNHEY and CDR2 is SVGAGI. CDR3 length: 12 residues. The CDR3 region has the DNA TGTGCCAGCAGTTACCCGGAAAGGGGCTACACCTTC. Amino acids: CASSYPERGYTF.

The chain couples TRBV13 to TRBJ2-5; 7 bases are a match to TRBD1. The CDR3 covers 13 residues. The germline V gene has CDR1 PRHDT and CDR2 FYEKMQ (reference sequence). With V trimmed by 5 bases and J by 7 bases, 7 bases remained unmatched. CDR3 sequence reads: CASSATGAGTQYF. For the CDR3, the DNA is TGTGCCAGCAGCGCTACAGGGGCCGGGACCCAGTACTTC.

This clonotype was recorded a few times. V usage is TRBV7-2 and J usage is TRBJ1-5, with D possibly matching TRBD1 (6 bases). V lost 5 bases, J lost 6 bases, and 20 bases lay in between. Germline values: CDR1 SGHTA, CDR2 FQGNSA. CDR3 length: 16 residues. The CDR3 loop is CASSRDMEGRSQPQHF. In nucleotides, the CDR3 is TGTGCCAGCAGCCGGGACATGGAAGGCAGAAGTCAGCCCCAGCATTTT.

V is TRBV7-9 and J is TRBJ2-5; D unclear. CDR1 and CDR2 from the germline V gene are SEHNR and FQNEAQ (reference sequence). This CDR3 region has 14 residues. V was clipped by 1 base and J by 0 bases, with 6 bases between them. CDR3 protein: CASSLVRNQETQYF. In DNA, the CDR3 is TGTGCCAGCAGCTTAGTCAGGAACCAAGAGACCCAGTACTTC.

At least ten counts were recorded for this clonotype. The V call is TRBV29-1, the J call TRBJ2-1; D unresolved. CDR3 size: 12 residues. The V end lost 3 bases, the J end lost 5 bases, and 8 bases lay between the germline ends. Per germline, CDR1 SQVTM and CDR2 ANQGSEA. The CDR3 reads CSVDRGHNEQFF. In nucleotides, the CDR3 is TGCAGCGTTGATCGTGGCCACAATGAGCAGTTCTTC.

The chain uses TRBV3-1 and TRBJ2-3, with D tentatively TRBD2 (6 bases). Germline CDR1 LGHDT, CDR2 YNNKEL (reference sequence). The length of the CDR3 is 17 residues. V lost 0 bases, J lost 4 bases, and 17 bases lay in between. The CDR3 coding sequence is TGTGCCAGCAGCCAAGATATCCTGACTAGAAGGTCAGATACGCAGTATTTT. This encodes CASSQDILTRRSDTQYF.

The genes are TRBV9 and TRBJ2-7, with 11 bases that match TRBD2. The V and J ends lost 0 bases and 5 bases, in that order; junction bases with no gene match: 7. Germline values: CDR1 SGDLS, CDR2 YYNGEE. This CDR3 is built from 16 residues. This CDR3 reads CASSVAVSGRAHEQYF. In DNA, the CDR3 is TGTGCCAGCAGCGTAGCGGTTAGCGGGAGGGCCCACGAGCAGTACTTC.

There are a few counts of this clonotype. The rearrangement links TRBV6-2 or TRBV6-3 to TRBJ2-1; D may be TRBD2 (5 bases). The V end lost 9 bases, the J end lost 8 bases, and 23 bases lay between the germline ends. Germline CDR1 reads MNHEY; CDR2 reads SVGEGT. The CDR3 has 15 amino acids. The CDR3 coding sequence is TGTGCCAGTGCTAAAACTAGTGCTAGGCGCCATGAGCAGTTCTTC. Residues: CASAKTSARRHEQFF.

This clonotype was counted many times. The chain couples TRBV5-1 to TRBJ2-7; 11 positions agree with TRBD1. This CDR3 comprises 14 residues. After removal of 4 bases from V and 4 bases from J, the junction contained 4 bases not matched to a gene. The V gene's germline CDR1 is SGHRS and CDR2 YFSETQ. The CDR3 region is CASSIGQGAYEQYF. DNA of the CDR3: TGCGCCAGCAGCATCGGACAGGGGGCGTACGAGCAGTACTTC.

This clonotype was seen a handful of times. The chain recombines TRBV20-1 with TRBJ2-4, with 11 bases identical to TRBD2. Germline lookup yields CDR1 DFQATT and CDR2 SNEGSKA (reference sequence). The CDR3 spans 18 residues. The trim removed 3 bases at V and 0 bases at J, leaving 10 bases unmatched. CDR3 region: CSASPSLAGGVAKNIQYF. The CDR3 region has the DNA TGCAGTGCTAGTCCCTCCTTAGCGGGAGGGGTAGCCAAAAACATTCAGTACTTC.

The CDR3 sequence is CASRYPGQGARNEQFF. CDR3 in DNA: TGTGCCAGTAGGTATCCGGGACAGGGGGCCAGGAATGAGCAGTTCTTC. The chain employs TRBV19 and TRBJ2-1; 12 bases align to TRBD1. With V trimmed by 6 bases and J by 7 bases, 10 bases remained unmatched. This CDR3 is 16 amino acids long. Germline assignment: CDR1 LNHDA and CDR2 SQIVND (reference sequence).

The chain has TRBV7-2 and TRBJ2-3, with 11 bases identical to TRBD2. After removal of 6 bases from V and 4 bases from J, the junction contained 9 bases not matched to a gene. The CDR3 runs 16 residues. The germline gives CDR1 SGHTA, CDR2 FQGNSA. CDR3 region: CASRIGGTSGSDTQYF. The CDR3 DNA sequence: TGTGCCAGCAGGATAGGCGGGACTAGCGGATCAGATACGCAGTATTTT. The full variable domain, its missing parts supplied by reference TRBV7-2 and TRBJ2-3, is GAGVSQSPSNKVTEKGKDVELRCDPISGHTALYWYRQSLGQGLEFLIYFQGNSAPDKSGLPSDRFSAERTGGSVSTLTIQRTQQEDSAVYLCASRIGGTSGSDTQYFGPGTRLTVL.

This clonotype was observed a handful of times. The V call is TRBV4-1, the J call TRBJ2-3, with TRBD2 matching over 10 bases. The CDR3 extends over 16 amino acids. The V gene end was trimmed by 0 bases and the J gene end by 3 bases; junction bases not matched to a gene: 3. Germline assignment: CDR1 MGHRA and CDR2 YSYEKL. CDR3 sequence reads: CASSQDPGLATDTQYF. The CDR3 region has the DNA TGCGCCAGCAGCCAAGACCCGGGACTAGCGACAGATACGCAGTATTTT.

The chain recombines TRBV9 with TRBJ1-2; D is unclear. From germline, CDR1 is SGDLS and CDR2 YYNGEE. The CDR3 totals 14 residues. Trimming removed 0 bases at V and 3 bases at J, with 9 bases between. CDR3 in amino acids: CASSVVQNDYGYTF. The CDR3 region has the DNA TGTGCCAGCAGCGTAGTTCAAAACGACTATGGCTACACCTTC.

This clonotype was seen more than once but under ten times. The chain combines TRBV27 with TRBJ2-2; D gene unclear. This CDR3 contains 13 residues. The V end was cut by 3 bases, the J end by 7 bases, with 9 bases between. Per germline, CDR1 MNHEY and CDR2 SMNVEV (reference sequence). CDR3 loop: CASSFSVIGELFF. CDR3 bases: TGTGCCAGCAGTTTTTCAGTTATCGGGGAGCTGTTTTTT.

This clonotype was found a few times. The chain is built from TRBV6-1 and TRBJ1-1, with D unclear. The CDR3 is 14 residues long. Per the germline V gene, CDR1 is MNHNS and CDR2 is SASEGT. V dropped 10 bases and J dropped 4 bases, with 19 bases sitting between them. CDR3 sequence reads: CATLKDTRPTEAFF. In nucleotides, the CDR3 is TGTGCCACCCTGAAGGATACAAGACCCACTGAAGCTTTCTTT.

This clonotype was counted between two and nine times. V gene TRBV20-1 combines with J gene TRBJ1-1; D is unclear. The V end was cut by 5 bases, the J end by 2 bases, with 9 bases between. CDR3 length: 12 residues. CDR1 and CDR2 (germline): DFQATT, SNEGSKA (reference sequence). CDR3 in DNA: TGCAGTGCTGATCAACCAAACACTGAAGCTTTCTTT. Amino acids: CSADQPNTEAFF.

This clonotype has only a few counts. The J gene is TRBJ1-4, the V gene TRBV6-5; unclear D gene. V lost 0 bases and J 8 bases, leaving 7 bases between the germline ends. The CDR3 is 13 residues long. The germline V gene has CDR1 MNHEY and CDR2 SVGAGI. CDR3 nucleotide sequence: TGTGCCAGCAGTTACTCGACCTCGGAAAAACTGTTTTTT. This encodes CASSYSTSEKLFF.

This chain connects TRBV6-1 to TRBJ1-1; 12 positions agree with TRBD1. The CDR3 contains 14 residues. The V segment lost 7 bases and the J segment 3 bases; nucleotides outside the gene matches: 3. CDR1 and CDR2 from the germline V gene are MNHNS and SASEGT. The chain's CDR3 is CASTGTGGYTEAFF. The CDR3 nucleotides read TGTGCCAGCACCGGGACAGGGGGCTACACTGAAGCTTTCTTT.